This T cell receptor (beta chain) emerged from a study of cytomegalovirus exposure and HLA in healthy donors. The germline V and J ends were trimmed by 6 bases and 4 bases, with 12 bases remaining between them. CDR1 is WSHSY and CDR2 is SAAADI in the germline V gene. The CDR3 is made up of 13 amino acids. Clones were read by immunoSEQ multiplex PCR, and TCRdb kept only the in-frame ones, dropping some. The repertoire has about 110,000 clones, roughly 90% of them found once; the top ten carry approximately 1.9%. Turning to this clone: Its target is unknown.

Points from the study as a whole: Rare sequences made up most TCRs, while some public TCRs were found in many donors. According to the study, roughly 160 TCR beta chains were cytomegalovirus-associated.

The sequence derives from a young woman in good health and CMV-seronegative. J is TRBJ1-1 and V is TRBV10-2, with D unresolved. Sequenced: PBMCs. This chain's CDR3 is CASRWGGSTEAFF. The CDR3 DNA reads as TGCGCCAGCAGGTGGGGAGGGAGCACTGAAGCTTTCTTT.